The entry below describes one T cell receptor beta chain. Its antigen is as yet unknown. The germline CDR1 and CDR2 sequences are SEHNR and FQNEAQ (reference sequence). This CDR3 is 19 amino acids long. V shed 3 bases, J shed 6 bases, and the junction held 17 bases outside the gene matches. Amplification used 60 Vbeta primers and 13 Jbeta primers. TCRdb's table, derived via immunoSEQ multiplex PCR, lists solely in-frame clones and lacks some. The sample lists hundreds of thousands of clones; about 75% were seen once. This sample is drawn from a study of cytomegalovirus exposure and HLA in healthy donors. Notes on the study in general: Later examination showed HLA-associated TCR beta chains had greater clonal expansion than equally common others.

Source material: PBMCs. The rearrangement links TRBV7-9 to TRBJ1-2; 12 bases fit TRBD1. The TCR comes from a young man in good health and CMV-seronegative. The CDR3 DNA is TGTGCCAGCAGCTTCCCGGGACAGGGGGCCCCGACTCAAATCGATGGCTACACCTTC. This sequence encodes CASSFPGQGAPTQIDGYTF.